These 3 T cell receptor beta chains came from one sample sequenced in a study of blood T cells in healthy people across ages. Together with a sample-barcoded 5' primer, a J-beta primer mix was included in a second PCR lasting roughly 6 to 12 cycles. TCRdb reprocessed the 5' RACE reads via MiXCR and lists one record per CDR3 protein. The sample lists some 1.1 million distinct CDR3 sequences; about two fifths were seen once. The sequenced sample was blood. The receptors come from a man younger than 35 in good health.

The chain uses TRBV20-1 and TRBJ2-6; 10 nucleotides agree with TRBD2. Germline trimming cut 3 bases from V and 4 bases from J; bases unmatched to any gene: 6. The V gene's germline CDR1 is DFQATT and CDR2 SNEGSKA (reference sequence). The CDR3 consists of 16 residues. The CDR3 region is CSASPQTSGGANVLTF. The CDR3 nucleotides read TGCAGTGCTAGCCCCCAGACTAGCGGGGGGGCCAACGTCCTGACTTTC.

J is TRBJ2-1 and V is TRBV6-5; D possibly uses TRBD1 or TRBD2 (5 bases each). The end of the DNA is better explained by TRBJ2-7, so the J call may be wrong. The CDR3 length is 14 residues. Germline assignment: CDR1 MNHEY and CDR2 SVGAGI. CDR3 in amino acids: CASSKGSSYNEQYF. CDR3 nucleotides: TGTGCCAGCAGCAAGGGGAGCTCCTACAATGAGCAGTACTTC.

This clonotype is a singleton in its sample. The chain is built from TRBV11-2 and TRBJ1-2, with D tentatively TRBD1 (5 bases). The CDR3 is 15 residues long. With 5 bases removed from V and 1 base from J, the gap between germline ends came to 14 bases. Germline CDR1 SGHAT, CDR2 FQNNGV. CDR3 nucleotides: TGTGCCAGCAGCGGGACTCTGGAGGATAACTATGGCTACACCTTC. Translation: CASSGTLEDNYGYTF. Filled out from reference TRBV11-2 and TRBJ1-2, the complete variable domain reads EAGVAQSPRYKIIEKRQSVAFWCNPISGHATLYWYQQILGQGPKLLIQFQNNGVVDDSQLPKDRFSAERLKGVDSTLKIQPAKLEDSAVYLCASSGTLEDNYGYTFGSGTRLTVV.